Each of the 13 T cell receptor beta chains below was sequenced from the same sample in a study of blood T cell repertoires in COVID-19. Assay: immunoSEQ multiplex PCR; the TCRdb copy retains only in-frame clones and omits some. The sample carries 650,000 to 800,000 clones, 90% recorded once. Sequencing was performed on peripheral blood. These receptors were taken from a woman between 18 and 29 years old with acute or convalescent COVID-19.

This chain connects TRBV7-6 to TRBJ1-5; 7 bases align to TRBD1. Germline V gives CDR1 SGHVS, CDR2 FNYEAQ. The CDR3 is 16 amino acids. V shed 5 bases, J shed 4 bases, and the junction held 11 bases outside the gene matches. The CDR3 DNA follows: TGTGCCAGCAGCCCAAGACAGGGAATGGTGAATCAGCCCCAGCATTTT. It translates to CASSPRQGMVNQPQHF.

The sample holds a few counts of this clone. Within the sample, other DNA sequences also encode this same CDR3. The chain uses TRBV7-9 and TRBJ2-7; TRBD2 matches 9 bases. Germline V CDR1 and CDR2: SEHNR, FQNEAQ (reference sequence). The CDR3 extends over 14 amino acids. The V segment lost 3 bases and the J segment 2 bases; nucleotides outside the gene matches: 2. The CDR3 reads CASSFPSGAYEQYF. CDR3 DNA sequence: TGTGCCAGCAGCTTTCCTAGCGGGGCCTACGAGCAGTACTTC.

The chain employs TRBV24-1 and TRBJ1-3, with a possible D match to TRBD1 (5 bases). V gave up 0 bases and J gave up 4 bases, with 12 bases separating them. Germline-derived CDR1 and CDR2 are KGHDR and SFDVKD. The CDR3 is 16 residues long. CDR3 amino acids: CATSDLSGAGGNTIYF. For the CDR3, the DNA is TGTGCCACCAGTGATTTGTCCGGGGCGGGGGGAAACACCATATATTTT.

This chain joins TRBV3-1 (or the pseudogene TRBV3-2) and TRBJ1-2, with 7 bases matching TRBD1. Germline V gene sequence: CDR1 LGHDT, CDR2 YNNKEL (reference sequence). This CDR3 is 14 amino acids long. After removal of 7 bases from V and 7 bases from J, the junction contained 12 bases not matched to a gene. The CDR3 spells CASTLEGTVSGYTF. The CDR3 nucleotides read TGTGCCAGCACCCTGGAGGGGACAGTCAGTGGCTACACCTTC.

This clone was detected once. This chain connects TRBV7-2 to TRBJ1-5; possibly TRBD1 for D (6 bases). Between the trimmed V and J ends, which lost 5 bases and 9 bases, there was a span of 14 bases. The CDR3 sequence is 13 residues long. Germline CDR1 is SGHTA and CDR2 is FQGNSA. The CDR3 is CASSGDTLRPQHF. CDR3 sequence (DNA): TGTGCCAGCAGCGGGGACACGCTCCGGCCCCAGCATTTT.

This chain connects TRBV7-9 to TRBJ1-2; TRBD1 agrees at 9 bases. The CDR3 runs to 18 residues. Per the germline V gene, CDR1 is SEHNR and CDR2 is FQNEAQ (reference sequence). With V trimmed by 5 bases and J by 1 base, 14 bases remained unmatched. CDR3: CASSRFVGQGFDNYGYTF. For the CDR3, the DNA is TGTGCCAGCAGCCGTTTCGTGGGACAGGGATTCGATAACTATGGCTACACCTTC.

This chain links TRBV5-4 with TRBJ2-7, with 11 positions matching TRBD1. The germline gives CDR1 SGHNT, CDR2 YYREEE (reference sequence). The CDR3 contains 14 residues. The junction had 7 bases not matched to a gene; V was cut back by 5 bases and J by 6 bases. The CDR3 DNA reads TGTGCCAGCAGGGGGGGGACAGGGGGAGGCGAGCAGTACTTC. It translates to CASRGGTGGGEQYF.

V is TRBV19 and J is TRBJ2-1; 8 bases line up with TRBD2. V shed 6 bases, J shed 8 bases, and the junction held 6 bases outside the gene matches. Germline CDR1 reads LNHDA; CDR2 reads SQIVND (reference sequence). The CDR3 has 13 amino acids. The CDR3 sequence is CASRREVGYEQFF. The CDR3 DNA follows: TGTGCCAGTAGGCGGGAGGTAGGGTATGAGCAGTTCTTC.

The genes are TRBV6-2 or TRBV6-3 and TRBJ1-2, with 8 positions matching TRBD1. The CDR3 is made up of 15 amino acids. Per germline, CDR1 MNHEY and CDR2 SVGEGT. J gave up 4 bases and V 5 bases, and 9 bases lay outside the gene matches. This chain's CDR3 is CASSGQDRVFYGYTF. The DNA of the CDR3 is TGTGCCAGCAGTGGACAGGACAGGGTGTTCTATGGCTACACCTTC.

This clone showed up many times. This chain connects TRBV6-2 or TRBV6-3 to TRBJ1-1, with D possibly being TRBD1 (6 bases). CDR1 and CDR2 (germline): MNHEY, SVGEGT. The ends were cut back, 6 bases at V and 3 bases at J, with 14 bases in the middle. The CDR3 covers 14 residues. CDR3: CASSILQGDTEAFF. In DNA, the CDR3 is TGTGCCAGCAGCATCCTACAGGGCGACACTGAAGCTTTCTTT.

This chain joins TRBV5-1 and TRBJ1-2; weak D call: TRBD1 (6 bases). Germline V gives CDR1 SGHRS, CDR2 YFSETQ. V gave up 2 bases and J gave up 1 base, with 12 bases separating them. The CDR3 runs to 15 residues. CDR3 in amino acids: CASSLDTGLNYGYTF. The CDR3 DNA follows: TGCGCCAGCAGCTTAGATACAGGGCTTAACTATGGCTACACCTTC.

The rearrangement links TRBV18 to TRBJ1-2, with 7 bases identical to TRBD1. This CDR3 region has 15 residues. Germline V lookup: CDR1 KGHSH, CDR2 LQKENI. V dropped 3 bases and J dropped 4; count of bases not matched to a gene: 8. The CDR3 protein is CASSPPGQSFYGYTF. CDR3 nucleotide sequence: TGTGCCAGCTCACCTCCGGGACAGAGCTTCTATGGCTACACCTTC.

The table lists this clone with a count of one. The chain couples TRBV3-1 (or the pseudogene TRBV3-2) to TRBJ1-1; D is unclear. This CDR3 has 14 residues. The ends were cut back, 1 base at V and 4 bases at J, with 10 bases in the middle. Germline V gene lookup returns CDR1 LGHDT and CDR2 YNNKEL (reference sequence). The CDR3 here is CASSQGYSSTEAFF. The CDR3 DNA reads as TGTGCCAGCAGCCAAGGATACAGCTCCACTGAAGCTTTCTTT.